This T cell receptor (beta chain) was sequenced in a study of blood T cell repertoires in COVID-19. Across the study: COVID-19 samples collected from the United States, Italy and Spain covered acute and convalescent phases.

Trimming cost V 6 bases and J 1 base, with 6 bases left between them. CDR3 size: 12 residues. Germline assignment: CDR1 SGHNT and CDR2 YYREEE (reference sequence). The repertoire was sequenced with immunoSEQ multiplex PCR; TCRdb's copy has only in-frame clones and lacks some. Of about 120,000 clones listed, around 80% were seen once; the top ten hold 2.5% to 3%. This chain joins TRBV5-4 and TRBJ2-3; D uncertain. Sample: peripheral blood. This clonotype was sampled from a man aged 50 to 60 with acute or convalescent COVID-19. DNA for the CDR3: TGTGCCAGCAAACTTGGCACAGATACGCAGTATTTT. Translated, it gives CASKLGTDTQYF.